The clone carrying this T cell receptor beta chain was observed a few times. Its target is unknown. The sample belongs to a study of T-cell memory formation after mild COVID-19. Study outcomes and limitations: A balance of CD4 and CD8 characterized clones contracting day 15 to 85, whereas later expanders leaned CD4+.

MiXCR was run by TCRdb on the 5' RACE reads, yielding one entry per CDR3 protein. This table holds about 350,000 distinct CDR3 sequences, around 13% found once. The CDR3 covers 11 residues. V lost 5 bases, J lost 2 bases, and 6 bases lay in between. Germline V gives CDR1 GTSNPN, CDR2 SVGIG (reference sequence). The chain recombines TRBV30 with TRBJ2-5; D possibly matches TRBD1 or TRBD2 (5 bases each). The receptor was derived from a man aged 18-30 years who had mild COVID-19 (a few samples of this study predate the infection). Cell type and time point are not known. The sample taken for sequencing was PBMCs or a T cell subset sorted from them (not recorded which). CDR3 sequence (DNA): TGTGCCTGGGGGGGTCAAGAGACCCAGTACTTC. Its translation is CAWGGQETQYF.